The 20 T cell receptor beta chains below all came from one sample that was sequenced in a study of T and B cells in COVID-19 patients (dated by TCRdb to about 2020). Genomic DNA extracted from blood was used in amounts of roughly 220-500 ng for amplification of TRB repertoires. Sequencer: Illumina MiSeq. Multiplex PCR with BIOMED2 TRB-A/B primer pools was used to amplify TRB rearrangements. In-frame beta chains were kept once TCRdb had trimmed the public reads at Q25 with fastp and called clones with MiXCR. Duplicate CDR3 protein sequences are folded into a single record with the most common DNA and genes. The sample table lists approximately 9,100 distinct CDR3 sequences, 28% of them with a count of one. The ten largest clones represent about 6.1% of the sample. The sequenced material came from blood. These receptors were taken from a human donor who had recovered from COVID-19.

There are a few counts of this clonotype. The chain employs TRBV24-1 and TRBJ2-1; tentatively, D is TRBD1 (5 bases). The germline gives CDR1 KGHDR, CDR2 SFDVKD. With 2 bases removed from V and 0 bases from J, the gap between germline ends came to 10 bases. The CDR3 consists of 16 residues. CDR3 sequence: CATSDSTATSYNEQFF. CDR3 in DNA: TGTGCCACCAGTGATTCGACAGCGACCTCCTACAATGAGCAGTTCTTC.

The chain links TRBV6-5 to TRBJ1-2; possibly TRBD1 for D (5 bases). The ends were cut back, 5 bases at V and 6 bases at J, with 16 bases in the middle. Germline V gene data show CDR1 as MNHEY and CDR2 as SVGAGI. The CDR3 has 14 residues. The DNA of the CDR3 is TGTGCCAGCAGTGAGTCGAGGACAAGTCATGGCTACACCTTC. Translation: CASSESRTSHGYTF.

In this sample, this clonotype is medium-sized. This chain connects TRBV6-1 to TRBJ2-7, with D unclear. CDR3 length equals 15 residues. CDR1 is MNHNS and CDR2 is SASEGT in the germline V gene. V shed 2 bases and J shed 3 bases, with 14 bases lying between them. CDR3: CASSETPDASYEQYV. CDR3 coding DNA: TGTGCCAGCAGTGAAACACCGGACGCCAGCTACGAGCAGTACGTC.

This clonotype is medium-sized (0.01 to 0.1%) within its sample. This CDR3 reads CASSIDQGYGNQPQHF. Here the CDR3 DNA reads TGTGCCAGTAGTATAGATCAGGGATATGGCAATCAGCCCCAGCATTTT. V is TRBV19 and J is TRBJ1-5; weak D call: TRBD1 (5 bases). The CDR3 has 16 residues. Germline CDR1 is LNHDA and CDR2 is SQIVND (reference sequence). V lost 0 bases to trimming and J lost 2 bases, with 11 bases between them.

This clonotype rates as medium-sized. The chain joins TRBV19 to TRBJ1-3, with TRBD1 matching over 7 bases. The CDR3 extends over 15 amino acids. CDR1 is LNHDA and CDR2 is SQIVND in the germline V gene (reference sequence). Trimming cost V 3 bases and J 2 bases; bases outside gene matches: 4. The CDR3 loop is CASSMLGQTGNTIYF. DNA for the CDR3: TGTGCCAGTAGTATGCTGGGACAGACTGGAAACACCATATATTTT. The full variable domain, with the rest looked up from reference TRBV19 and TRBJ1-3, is DGGITQSPKYLFRKEGQNVTLSCEQNLNHDAMYWYRQDPGQGLRLIYYSQIVNDFQKGDIAEGYSVSREKKESFPLTVTSAQKNPTAFYLCASSMLGQTGNTIYFGEGSWLTVV.

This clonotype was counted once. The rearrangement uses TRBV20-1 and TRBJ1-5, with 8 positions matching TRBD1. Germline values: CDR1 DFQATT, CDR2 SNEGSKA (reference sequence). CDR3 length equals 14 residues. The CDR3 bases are TGCAGCGGGACAGGTCCAAATAGCAATCAGCCCCAGCATTTT. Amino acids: CSGTGPNSNQPQHF.

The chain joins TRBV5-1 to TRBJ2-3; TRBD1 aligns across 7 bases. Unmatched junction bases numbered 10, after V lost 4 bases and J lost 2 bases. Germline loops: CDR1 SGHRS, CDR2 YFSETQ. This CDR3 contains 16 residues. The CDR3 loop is CASSGYRGLDTDTQYF. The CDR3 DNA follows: TGCGCCAGCAGCGGTTACAGGGGTTTGGACACAGATACGCAGTATTTT.

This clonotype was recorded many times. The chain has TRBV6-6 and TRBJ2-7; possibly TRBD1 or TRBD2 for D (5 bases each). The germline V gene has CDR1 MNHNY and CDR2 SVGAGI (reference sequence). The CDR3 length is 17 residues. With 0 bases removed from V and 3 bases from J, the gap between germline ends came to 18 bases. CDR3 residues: CASSYSPPTGLFYEQYF. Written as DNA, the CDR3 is TGTGCCAGCAGTTACTCCCCTCCGACGGGGCTCTTCTACGAGCAGTACTTC.

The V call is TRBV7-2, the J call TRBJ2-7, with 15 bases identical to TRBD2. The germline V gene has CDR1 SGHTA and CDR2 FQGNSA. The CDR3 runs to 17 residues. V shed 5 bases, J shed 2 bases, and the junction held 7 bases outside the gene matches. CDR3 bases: TGTGCCAGCAGCCCGGGACTAGCGGGGGGTTCCCCCTACGAGCAGTACTTC. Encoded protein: CASSPGLAGGSPYEQYF.

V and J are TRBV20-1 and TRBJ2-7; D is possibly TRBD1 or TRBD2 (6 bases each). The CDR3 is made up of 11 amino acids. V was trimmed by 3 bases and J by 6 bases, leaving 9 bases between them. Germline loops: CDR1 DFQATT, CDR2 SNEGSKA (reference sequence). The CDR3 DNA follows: TGCAGTGCTAGTTGGGGGGCCGAGCAGTACTTC. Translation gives CSASWGAEQYF.

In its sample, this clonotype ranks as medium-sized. The CDR3 is CASSSGALSSGANVLTF. The DNA for the CDR3 is TGTGCCAGCAGCTCGGGGGCCCTCTCTTCTGGGGCCAACGTCCTGACTTTC. The gene calls are TRBV5-6 and TRBJ2-6; the D call may be TRBD1 or TRBD2 (6 bases each). The CDR3 is 17 residues long. Germline V gives CDR1 SGHDT, CDR2 YYEEEE. Between the trimmed V and J ends, which lost 3 bases and 1 base, there was a span of 14 bases. Full variable domain (remainder filled in from reference TRBV5-6 and TRBJ2-6): DAGVTQSPTHLIKTRGQQVTLRCSPKSGHDTVSWYQQALGQGPQFIFQYYEEEERQRGNFPDRFSGHQFPNYSSELNVNALLLGDSALYLCASSSGALSSGANVLTFGAGSRLTVL.

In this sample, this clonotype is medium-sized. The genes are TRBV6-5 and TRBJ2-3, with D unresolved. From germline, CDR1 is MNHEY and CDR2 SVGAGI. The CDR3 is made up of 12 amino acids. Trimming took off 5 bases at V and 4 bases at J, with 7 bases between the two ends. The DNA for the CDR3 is TGTGCCAGCAGTACTCGAGCAGATACGCAGTATTTT. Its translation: CASSTRADTQYF.

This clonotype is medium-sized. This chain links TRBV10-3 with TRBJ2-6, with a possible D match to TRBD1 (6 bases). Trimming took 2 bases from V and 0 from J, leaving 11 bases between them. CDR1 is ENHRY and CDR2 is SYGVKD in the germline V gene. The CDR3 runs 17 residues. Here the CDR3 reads CAISEQTGSSGANVLTF. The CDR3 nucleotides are TGTGCCATCAGTGAGCAAACAGGGTCCTCTGGGGCCAACGTCCTGACTTTC.

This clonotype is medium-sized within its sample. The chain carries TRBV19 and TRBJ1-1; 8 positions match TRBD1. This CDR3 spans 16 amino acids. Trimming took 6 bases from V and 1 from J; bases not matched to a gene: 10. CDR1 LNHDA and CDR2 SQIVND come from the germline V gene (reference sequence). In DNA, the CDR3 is TGTGCCAGTAGAGGACCGGGACAGGTGGAGAACACTGAAGCTTTCTTT. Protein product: CASRGPGQVENTEAFF.

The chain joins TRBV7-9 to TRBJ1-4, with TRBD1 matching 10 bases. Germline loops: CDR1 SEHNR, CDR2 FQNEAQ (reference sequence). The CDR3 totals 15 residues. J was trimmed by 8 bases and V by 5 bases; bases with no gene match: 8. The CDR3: CASSPPGQGLEKLFF. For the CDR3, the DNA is TGTGCCAGCAGCCCCCCGGGACAGGGGTTGGAAAAACTGTTTTTT.

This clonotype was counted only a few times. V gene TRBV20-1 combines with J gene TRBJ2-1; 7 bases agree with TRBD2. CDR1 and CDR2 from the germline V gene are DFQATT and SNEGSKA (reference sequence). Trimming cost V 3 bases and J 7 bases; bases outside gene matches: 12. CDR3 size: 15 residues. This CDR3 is CSARSVAGEMNEQFF. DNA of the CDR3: TGCAGTGCTAGGTCCGTCGCGGGGGAAATGAATGAGCAGTTCTTC.

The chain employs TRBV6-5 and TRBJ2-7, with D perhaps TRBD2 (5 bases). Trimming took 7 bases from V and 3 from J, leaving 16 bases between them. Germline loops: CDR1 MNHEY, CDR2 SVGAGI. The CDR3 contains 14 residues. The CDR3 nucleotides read TGTGCCAGCACCCCGGGATTCCCCCTCTACGAGCAGTACTTC. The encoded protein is CASTPGFPLYEQYF.

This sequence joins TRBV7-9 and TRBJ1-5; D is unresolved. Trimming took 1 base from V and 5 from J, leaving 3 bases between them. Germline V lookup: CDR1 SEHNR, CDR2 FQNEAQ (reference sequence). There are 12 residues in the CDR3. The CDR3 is CASSLEYQPQHF. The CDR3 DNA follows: TGTGCCAGCAGCTTAGAATATCAGCCCCAGCATTTT.

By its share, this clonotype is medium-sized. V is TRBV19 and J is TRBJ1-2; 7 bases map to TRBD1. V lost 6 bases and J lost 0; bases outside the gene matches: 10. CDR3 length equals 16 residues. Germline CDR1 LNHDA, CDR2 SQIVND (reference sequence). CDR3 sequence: CASSPAGTAANYGYTF. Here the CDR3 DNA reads TGTGCCAGTAGCCCCGCGGGGACAGCAGCTAACTATGGCTACACCTTC.

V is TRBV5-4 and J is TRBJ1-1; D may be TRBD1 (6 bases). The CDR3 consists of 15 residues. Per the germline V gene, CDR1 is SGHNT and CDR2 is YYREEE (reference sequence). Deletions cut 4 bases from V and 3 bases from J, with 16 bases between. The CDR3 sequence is CASSENQQGYTEAFF. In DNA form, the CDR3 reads TGTGCCAGCAGCGAGAACCAACAGGGATACACTGAAGCTTTCTTT.